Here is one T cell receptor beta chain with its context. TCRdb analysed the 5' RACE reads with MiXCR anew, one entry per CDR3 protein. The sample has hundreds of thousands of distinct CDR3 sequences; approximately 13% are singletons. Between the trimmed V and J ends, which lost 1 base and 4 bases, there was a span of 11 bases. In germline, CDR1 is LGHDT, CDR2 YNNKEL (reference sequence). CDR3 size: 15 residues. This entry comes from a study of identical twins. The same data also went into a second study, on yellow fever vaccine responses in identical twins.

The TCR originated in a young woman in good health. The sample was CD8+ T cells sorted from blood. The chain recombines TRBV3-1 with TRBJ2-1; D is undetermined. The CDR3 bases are TGTGCCAGCAGCCAAGGTGGCCCGGAGTACAATGAGCAGTTCTTC. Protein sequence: CASSQGGPEYNEQFF.